This T cell receptor (beta chain) originates from a study of control samples from healthy donors and cancer patients. Assay: immunoSEQ multiplex PCR; the TCRdb copy retains only in-frame clones and omits some. The sample yields 150,000 to 200,000 clones, 92% seen once. This TCR came from a woman in her twenties or thirties in good health. Material for sequencing was blood.

CDR3 sequence: CASSPQWGPQNEQFF. CDR3 DNA sequence: TGTGCCAGCAGCCCTCAGTGGGGCCCGCAGAATGAGCAGTTCTTC. This chain links TRBV5-6 with TRBJ2-1, with D possibly being TRBD1 (5 bases). CDR1 and CDR2 from the germline V gene are SGHDT and YYEEEE. This CDR3 has 15 residues. V lost 4 bases to trimming and J lost 7 bases, with 18 bases between them. The whole variable domain, filled in from reference TRBV5-6 and TRBJ2-1, reads DAGVTQSPTHLIKTRGQQVTLRCSPKSGHDTVSWYQQALGQGPQFIFQYYEEEERQRGNFPDRFSGHQFPNYSSELNVNALLLGDSALYLCASSPQWGPQNEQFFGPGTRLTVL.